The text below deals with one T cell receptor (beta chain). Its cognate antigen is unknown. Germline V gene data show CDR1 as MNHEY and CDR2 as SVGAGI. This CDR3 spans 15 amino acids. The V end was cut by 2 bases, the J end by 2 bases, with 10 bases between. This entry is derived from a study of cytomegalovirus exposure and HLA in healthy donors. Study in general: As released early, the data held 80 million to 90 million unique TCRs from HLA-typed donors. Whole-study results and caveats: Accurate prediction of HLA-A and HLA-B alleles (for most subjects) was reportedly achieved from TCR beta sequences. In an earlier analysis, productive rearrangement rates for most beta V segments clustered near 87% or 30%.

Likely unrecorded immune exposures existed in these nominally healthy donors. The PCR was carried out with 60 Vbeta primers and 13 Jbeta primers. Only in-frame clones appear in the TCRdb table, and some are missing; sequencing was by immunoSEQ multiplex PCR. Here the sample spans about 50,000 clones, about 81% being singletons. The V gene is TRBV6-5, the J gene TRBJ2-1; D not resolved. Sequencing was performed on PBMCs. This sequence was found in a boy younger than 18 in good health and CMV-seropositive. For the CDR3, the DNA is TGTGCCAGCAGTTACGCGGCAGTTGCCTACAATGAGCAGTTCTTC. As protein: CASSYAAVAYNEQFF.